The clone carrying this T cell receptor beta chain was observed at least ten times. V lost 7 bases and J lost 8; bases outside the gene matches: 11. The CDR3 runs 15 residues. CDR1 and CDR2 (germline): MNHEY, SVGAGI. The data stem from a study of blood T cell repertoires in COVID-19. Study-wide background: Material from acute and convalescent COVID-19 was sourced from the United States, Italy and Spain. Sources were T cells, B-cell-depleted T cells, or PBMCs; the material itself was cDNA or gDNA.

Clones were read by immunoSEQ multiplex PCR, and TCRdb kept only the in-frame ones, dropping some. The table shows 220,000 or so clones, with about 88% occurring only once. Sequencing was carried out using peripheral blood. This chain joins TRBV6-5 and TRBJ2-1, with 10 nucleotides matching TRBD2. The clonotype comes from a man aged 50 to 59 who had recovered from COVID-19. CDR3 region: CASITVASGGDEQFF. The CDR3 nucleotides are TGTGCCAGCATCACCGTTGCTAGCGGGGGAGATGAGCAGTTCTTC.